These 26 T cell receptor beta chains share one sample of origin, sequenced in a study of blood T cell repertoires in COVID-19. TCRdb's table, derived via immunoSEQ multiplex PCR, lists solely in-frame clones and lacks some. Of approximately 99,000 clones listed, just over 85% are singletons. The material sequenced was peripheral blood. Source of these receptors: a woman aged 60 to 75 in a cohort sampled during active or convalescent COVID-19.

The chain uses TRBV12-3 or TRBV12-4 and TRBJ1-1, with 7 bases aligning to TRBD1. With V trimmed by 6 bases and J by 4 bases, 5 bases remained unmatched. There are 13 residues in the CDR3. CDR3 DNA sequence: TGTGCCAGCAGGGAGGCAGGGGGCACTGAAGCTTTCTTT. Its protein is CASREAGGTEAFF.

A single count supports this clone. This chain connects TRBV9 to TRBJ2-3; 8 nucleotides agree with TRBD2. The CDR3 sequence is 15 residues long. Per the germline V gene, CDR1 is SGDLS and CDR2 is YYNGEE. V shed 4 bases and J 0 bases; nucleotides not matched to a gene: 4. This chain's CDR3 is CASSTRGGSTDTQYF. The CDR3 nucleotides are TGTGCCAGCAGCACCCGGGGGGGCAGCACAGATACGCAGTATTTT. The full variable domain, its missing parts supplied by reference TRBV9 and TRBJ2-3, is DSGVTQTPKHLITATGQRVTLRCSPRSGDLSVYWYQQSLDQGLQFLIQYYNGEERAKGNILERFSAQQFPDLHSELNLSSLELGDSALYFCASSTRGGSTDTQYFGPGTRLTVL.

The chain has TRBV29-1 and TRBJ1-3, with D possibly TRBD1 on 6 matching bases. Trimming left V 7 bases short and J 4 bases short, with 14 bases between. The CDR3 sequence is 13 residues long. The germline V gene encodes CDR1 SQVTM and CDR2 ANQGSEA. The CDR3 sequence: CSASRGSGNTIYF. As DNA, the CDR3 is TGCAGCGCTAGCAGGGGTTCGGGAAACACCATATATTTT.

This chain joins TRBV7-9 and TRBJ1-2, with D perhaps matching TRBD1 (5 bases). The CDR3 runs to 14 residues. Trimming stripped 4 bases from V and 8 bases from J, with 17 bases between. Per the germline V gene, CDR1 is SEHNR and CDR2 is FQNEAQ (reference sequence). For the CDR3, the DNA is TGTGCCAGCAGCTCAGACGCCGGGGGAACAGGCTACACCTTC. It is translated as CASSSDAGGTGYTF. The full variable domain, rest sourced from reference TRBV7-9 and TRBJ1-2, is DTGVSQNPRHKITKRGQNVTFRCDPISEHNRLYWYRQTLGQGPEFLTYFQNEAQLEKSRLLSDRFSAERPKGSFSTLEIQRTEQGDSAMYLCASSSDAGGTGYTFGSGTRLTVV.

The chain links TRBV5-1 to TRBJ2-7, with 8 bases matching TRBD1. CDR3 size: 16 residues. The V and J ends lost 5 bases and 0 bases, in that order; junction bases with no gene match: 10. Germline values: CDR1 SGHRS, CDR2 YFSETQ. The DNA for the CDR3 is TGCGCCAGCAGTCGTACTCCGGGACAGGTCTCCTACGAGCAGTACTTC. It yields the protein CASSRTPGQVSYEQYF.

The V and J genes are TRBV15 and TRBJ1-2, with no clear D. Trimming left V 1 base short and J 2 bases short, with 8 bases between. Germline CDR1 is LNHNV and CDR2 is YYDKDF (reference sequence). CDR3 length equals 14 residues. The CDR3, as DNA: TGTGCCACCAGCAGAGGTGACAACAACTATGGCTACACCTTC. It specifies CATSRGDNNYGYTF. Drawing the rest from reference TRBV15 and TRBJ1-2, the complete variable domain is DAMVIQNPRYQVTQFGKPVTLSCSQTLNHNVMYWYQQKSSQAPKLLFHYYDKDFNNEADTPDNFQSRRPNTSFCFLDIRSPGLGDTAMYLCATSRGDNNYGYTFGSGTRLTVV.

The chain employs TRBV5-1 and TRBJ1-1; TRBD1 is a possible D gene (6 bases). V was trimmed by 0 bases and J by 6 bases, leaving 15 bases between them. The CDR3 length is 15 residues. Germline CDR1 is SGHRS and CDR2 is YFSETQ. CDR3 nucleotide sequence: TGCGCCAGCAGCTTGGCGGCACAGGGCGCCTCTGAAGCTTTCTTT. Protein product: CASSLAAQGASEAFF.

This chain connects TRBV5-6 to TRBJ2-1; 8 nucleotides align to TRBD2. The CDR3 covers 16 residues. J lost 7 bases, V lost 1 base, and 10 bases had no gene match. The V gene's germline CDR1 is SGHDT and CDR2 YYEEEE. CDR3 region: CASSLIGQLAENEQFF. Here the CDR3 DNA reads TGTGCCAGCAGCTTGATCGGCCAACTAGCGGAGAATGAGCAGTTCTTC.

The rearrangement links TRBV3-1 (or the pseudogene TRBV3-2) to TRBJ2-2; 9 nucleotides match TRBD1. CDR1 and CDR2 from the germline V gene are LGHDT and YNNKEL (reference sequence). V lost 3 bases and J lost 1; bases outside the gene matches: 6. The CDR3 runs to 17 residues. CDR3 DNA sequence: TGTGCCAGCAGCCATTACCTGGGACAGGGGAACACCGGGGAGCTGTTTTTT. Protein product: CASSHYLGQGNTGELFF.

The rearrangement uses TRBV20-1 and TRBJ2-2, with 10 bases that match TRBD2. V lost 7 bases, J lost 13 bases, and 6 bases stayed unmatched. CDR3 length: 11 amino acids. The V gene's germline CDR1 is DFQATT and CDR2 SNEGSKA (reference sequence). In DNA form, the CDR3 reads TGCAGTGTACAAGCGGGGGGGTCGCTGTTTTTT. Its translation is CSVQAGGSLFF.

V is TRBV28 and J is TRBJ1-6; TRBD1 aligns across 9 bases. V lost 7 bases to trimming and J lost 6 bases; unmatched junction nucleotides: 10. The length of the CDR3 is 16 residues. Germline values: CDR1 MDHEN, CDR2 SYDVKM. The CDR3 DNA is TGTGCCAGCAACACTTACAGGGGGCTTGGTAATTCACCCCTCCACTTT. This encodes CASNTYRGLGNSPLHF. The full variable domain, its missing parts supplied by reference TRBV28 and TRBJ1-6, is DVKVTQSSRYLVKRTGEKVFLECVQDMDHENMFWYRQDPGLGLRLIYFSYDVKMKEKGDIPEGYSVSREKKERFSLILESASTNQTSMYLCASNTYRGLGNSPLHFGNGTRLTVT.

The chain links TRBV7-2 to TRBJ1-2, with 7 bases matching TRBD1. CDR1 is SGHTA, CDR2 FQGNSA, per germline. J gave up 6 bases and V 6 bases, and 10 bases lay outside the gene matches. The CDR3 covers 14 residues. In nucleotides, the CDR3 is TGTGCCAGCAGTCGACAGGGTCTCAGGAATGGCTACACCTTC. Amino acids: CASSRQGLRNGYTF.

CDR3 nucleotides: TGCAGCGTGGGGAGGGTAAGGGGCACTGAAGCTTTCTTT. This encodes CSVGRVRGTEAFF. This rearrangement joins TRBV29-1 to TRBJ1-1; perhaps TRBD1 as D (5 bases). The germline V and J ends were trimmed by 6 bases and 4 bases, with 15 bases remaining between them. CDR1 is SQVTM and CDR2 is ANQGSEA in the germline V gene. The CDR3 covers 13 residues.

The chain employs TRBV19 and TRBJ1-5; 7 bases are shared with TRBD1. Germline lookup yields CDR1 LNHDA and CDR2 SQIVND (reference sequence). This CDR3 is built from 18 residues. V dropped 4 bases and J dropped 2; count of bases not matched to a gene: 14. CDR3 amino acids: CASSNGQGGWSGNQPQHF. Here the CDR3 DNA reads TGTGCCAGTAGTAACGGGCAGGGGGGTTGGTCTGGCAATCAGCCCCAGCATTTT.

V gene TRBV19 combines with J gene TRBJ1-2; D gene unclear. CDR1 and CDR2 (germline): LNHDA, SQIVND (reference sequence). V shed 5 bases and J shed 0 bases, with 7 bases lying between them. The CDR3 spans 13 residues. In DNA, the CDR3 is TGTGCCAGTAGTGAGCGGGCTAACTATGGCTACACCTTC. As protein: CASSERANYGYTF.

CDR3 in DNA: TGTGCCAGCAGCTTACTCGCGACTAGCGCCTACAATGAGCAGTTCTTC. It translates to CASSLLATSAYNEQFF. The V gene is TRBV7-9, the J gene TRBJ2-1, with 8 bases fitting TRBD2. This CDR3 spans 16 amino acids. V shed 2 bases and J 2 bases; nucleotides not matched to a gene: 5. Germline V gives CDR1 SEHNR, CDR2 FQNEAQ (reference sequence).

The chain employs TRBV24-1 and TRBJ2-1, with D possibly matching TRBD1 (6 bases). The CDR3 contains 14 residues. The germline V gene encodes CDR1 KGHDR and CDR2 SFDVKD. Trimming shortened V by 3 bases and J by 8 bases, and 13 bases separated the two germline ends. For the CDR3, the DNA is TGTGCCACCAGTGATGCCAACAGGGTTGATGAGCAGTTCTTC. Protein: CATSDANRVDEQFF.

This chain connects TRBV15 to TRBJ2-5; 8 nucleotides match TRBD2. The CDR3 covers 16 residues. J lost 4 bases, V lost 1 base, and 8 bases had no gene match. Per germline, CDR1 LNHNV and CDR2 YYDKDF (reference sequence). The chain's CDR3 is CATSRGTGGPGETQYF. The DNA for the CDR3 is TGTGCCACCAGCAGAGGCACGGGGGGGCCGGGAGAGACCCAGTACTTC.

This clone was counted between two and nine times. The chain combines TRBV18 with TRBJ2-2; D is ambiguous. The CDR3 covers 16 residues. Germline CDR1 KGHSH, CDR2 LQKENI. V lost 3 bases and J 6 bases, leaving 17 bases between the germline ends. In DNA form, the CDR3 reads TGTGCCAGCTCACCCCAAACCCTAGAGTTCGCCGGGGAGCTGTTTTTT. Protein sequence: CASSPQTLEFAGELFF.

The CDR3 bases are TGTGCCAGCAGCAAAGGACAGCCCCCTGAAGCTTTCTTT. This encodes CASSKGQPPEAFF. This chain joins TRBV21-1 and TRBJ1-1; the D call in the table, TRBD1, was not verified against the DNA. TRBV21-1 is listed as a pseudogene. The CDR3 has 13 residues.

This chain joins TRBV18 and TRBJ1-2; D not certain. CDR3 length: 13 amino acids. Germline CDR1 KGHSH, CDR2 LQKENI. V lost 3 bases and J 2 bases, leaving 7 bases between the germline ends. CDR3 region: CASSPEQNYGYTF. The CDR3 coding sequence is TGTGCCAGCTCACCGGAACAGAACTATGGCTACACCTTC.

The CDR3 region has the DNA TGTGCCAGCAGTGACCTCCTAGCCAAAAACATTCAGTACTTC. Its protein is CASSDLLAKNIQYF. The chain is built from TRBV2 and TRBJ2-4; no definite D call. CDR3 length: 14 residues. CDR1 is SNHLY and CDR2 is FYNNEI in the germline V gene. Between the trimmed V and J ends, which lost 3 bases and 0 bases, there was a span of 6 bases.

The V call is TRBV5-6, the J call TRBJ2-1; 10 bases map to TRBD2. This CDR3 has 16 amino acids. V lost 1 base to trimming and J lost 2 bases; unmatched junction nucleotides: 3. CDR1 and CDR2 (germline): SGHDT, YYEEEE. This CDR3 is CASSLLAGGAYNEQFF. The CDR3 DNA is TGTGCCAGCAGCTTGTTAGCGGGGGGCGCCTACAATGAGCAGTTCTTC.

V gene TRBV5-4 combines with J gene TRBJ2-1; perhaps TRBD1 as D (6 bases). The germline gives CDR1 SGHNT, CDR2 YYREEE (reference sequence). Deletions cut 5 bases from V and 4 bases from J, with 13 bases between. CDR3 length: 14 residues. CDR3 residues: CASRLGQFYNEQFF. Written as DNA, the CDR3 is TGTGCCAGCAGACTTGGACAGTTTTACAATGAGCAGTTCTTC.

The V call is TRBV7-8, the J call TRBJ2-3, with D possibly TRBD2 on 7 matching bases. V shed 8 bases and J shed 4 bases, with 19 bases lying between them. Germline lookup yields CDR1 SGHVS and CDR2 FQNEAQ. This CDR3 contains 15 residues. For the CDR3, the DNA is TGTGCCAGCGCCTTTGGGGGAGGGGGGGCAGATACGCAGTATTTT. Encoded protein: CASAFGGGGADTQYF.

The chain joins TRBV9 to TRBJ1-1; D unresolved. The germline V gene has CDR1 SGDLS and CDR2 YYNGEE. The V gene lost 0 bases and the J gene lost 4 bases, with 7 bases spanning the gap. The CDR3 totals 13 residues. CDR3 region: CASSVALGTEAFF. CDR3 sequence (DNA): TGTGCCAGCAGCGTAGCTCTCGGCACTGAAGCTTTCTTT.